This T cell receptor beta chain was identified in a study of cytomegalovirus exposure and HLA in healthy donors. General study points: Differences between HLA loci emerged in a later analysis of TCR association rates, with DRB1 most and HLA-C fewest. Prior analysis indicated that the majority of TCR beta V segments exhibited productivity approximately 90% or approximately 30% of the time. In a later analysis, V- and J-gene trimming of beta chains associated with a DCLRE1C missense variant, replicated independently.

PCR amplification relied on 60 Vbeta primers (plus 13 Jbeta primers). Sequenced by immunoSEQ multiplex PCR; TCRdb stores in-frame clones only, minus some. This table has 150,000 to 200,000 clones, just over 75% appearing once. Every donor was a healthy person donating bone marrow. About this clone itself: The antigen is unknown.

CDR3 length equals 12 residues. Germline CDR1 SQVTM, CDR2 ANQGSEA. The junction had 2 bases not matched to a gene; V was cut back by 1 base and J by 7 bases. This TCR was sampled from a woman between 40 and 55 years old in good health and CMV-seronegative. The chain recombines TRBV29-1 with TRBJ1-1; 8 bases agree with TRBD1. The sequencing input was PBMCs. CDR3 sequence (DNA): TGCAGCGTTGAAGCGGGACAGGTTGAAGCTTTCTTT. This sequence encodes CSVEAGQVEAFF.